This is a list of T cell receptor beta chains from one sample in a study of blood T cells in healthy people across ages. TCRdb fed the 5' RACE reads into MiXCR, producing one record per CDR3 protein. The sample consists of 870,000 or so distinct CDR3 sequences, roughly 26% of them appearing once. Specimen: blood. The receptor source for this set is a woman older than 75 in good health. CDR3s include the opening cysteine and the closing phenylalanine or tryptophan. The order of the fields is V gene, J gene, CDR3 length, D gene, clone size, CDR3 protein, CDR3 DNA. D genes are given only for firm matches. Clone size, where shown, is once, few, many, or a class for clones that have expanded.

TRBV6-5	TRBJ1-6	15	-	few	CASSYANTASSPLHF	TGTGCCAGCAGTTACGCTAACACCGCGAGTTCACCCCTCCACTTT
TRBV7-2	TRBJ2-3	16	-	-	CASSLLGVLSTDTQYF	TGTGCCAGCAGCTTACTGGGCGTCCTTAGCACAGATACGCAGTATTTT
TRBV6-6	TRBJ2-7	15	TRBD2	many	CASSYSSGAGYEQYF	TGTGCCAGCAGTTACTCGAGCGGGGCCGGATACGAGCAGTACTTC
TRBV20-1	TRBJ1-5	14	TRBD1	-	CSAKQGAGNQPQHF	TGCAGTGCCAAACAGGGGGCGGGTAATCAGCCCCAGCATTTT
TRBV20-1	TRBJ1-6	13	-	-	CSARPDASSPLHF	TGCAGTGCTAGGCCAGACGCATCTTCACCCCTCCACTTT
TRBV7-2	TRBJ1-5	16	TRBD1	many	CASSSSGTGGLQPQHF	TGTGCCAGCAGTTCATCCGGGACAGGGGGCCTACAGCCCCAGCATTTT
TRBV12-3/TRBV12-4	TRBJ2-7	16	TRBD1	many	CASSFGDRAHSYEQYF	TGTGCCAGCAGTTTCGGGGACAGGGCACATTCCTACGAGCAGTACTTC
TRBV11-3	TRBJ2-3	16	TRBD2	many	CASSLRLAGASDTQYF	TGTGCCAGCAGCTTGAGACTAGCGGGGGCATCAGATACGCAGTATTTT
TRBV5-1	TRBJ2-4	15	TRBD1	many	CASSTDRGIRNIQYF	TGCGCCAGCAGCACGGACAGGGGGATAAGAAACATTCAGTACTTC
TRBV6-6	TRBJ1-1	14	TRBD1	-	CASSVQGGNTEAFF	TGTGCCAGCAGCGTACAGGGGGGAAACACTGAAGCTTTCTTT
TRBV7-7	TRBJ2-5	14	TRBD2	many	CASSQTSGEGTQYF	TGTGCCAGCAGCCAGACTAGCGGGGAGGGTACCCAGTACTTC
TRBV3-1	TRBJ2-7	13	TRBD2	few	CASSRTSAHEQYF	TGTGCCAGCAGTCGGACTAGCGCCCACGAGCAGTACTTC
TRBV29-1	TRBJ2-2	15	-	few	CSVELRGRNTGELFF	TGCAGCGTTGAACTCCGGGGTAGGAACACCGGGGAGCTGTTTTTT
TRBV20-1	TRBJ1-6	16	-	-	CSARGLGGEMNSPLHF	TGCAGTGCTAGGGGCCTGGGGGGGGAGATGAATTCACCCCTCCACTTT
TRBV5-1	TRBJ2-2	13	-	-	CASTLAGTGELFF	TGCGCCAGCACCCTGGCTGGGACCGGGGAGCTGTTTTTT
TRBV5-1	TRBJ1-6	14	TRBD1	many	CASSGGQPNQPLHF	TGCGCCAGCAGCGGGGGACAGCCAAATCAACCCCTCCACTTT
TRBV20-1	TRBJ2-1	17	TRBD2	-	CSASGVSGGSGCNEQFF	TGCAGTGCTAGTGGTGTCAGCGGGGGATCGGGTTGCAATGAGCAGTTCTTC
TRBV6-6	TRBJ2-1	16	-	-	CASSYSGTPPTNEQFF	TGTGCCAGCAGTTATTCCGGGACACCTCCGACCAATGAGCAGTTCTTC
TRBV7-2	TRBJ2-7	13	TRBD1	many	CASSRTGYNEQYF	TGTGCCAGCAGCCGGACAGGGTACAACGAGCAGTACTTC
TRBV12-3/TRBV12-4	TRBJ2-1	14	-	many	CASSFGIPVGEQFF	TGTGCCAGCAGTTTCGGGATCCCCGTGGGAGAGCAGTTCTTC
TRBV15	TRBJ2-5	18	-	-	CATSRERVRNQKKETQYF	TGTGCCACCAGCAGAGAGAGGGTTCGGAACCAGAAAAAAGAGACCCAGTACTTC
TRBV4-3	TRBJ2-5	15	-	once	CASSQDRGGRETQYF	TGCGCCAGCAGCCAAGATCGAGGGGGGCGGGAGACCCAGTACTTC
TRBV20-1	TRBJ1-2	14	TRBD1	many	CSAQGGAVWDGYTF	TGCAGTGCCCAGGGGGGGGCAGTATGGGATGGCTACACCTTC
TRBV20-1	TRBJ2-7	12	-	-	CSARGYNYEQYF	TGCAGTGCTAGAGGCTACAACTACGAGCAGTACTTC
TRBV18	TRBJ1-2	15	TRBD1	-	CASSPKGATAYGYTF	TGTGCCAGCTCACCAAAGGGGGCAACGGCCTATGGCTACACCTTC
TRBV30	TRBJ2-1	12	-	-	CAWKGGPNEQFF	TGTGCCTGGAAAGGCGGCCCAAATGAGCAGTTCTTC
TRBV10-2	TRBJ2-4	14	TRBD2	many	CASTSGGAKNIQYF	TGCGCCAGCACTAGCGGGGGGGCCAAAAACATTCAGTACTTC
TRBV9	TRBJ2-1	12	-	many	CASSVAENEQFF	TGTGCCAGCAGCGTAGCTGAGAATGAGCAGTTCTTC
TRBV20-1	TRBJ2-3	13	-	-	CSALADATDTQYF	TGCAGCGCCTTAGCGGACGCCACAGATACGCAGTATTTT
TRBV28	TRBJ2-7	14	-	many	CASSPGDGSYEQYF	TGTGCCAGCAGTCCAGGAGACGGCTCCTACGAGCAGTACTTC
TRBV6-2/TRBV6-3	TRBJ1-2	11	-	many	CAIRGGYGYTF	TGTGCCATCCGCGGGGGCTATGGCTACACCTTC
TRBV11-2	TRBJ2-5	13	TRBD2	-	CASSIAGAGTQYF	TGTGCCAGCAGCATAGCGGGGGCAGGGACCCAGTACTTC
TRBV20-1	TRBJ1-5	14	-	many	CSASRPGADQPQHF	TGCAGTGCTAGTCGCCCAGGGGCTGATCAGCCCCAGCATTTT
TRBV10-3	TRBJ2-7	16	TRBD1	few	CAISENAGGSYNEQYF	TGTGCCATCAGTGAGAACGCAGGGGGCTCCTATAATGAGCAGTACTTC
TRBV30	TRBJ1-6	18	TRBD1	-	CAWSPRLTGEKGNSPLHF	TGTGCCTGGAGCCCCCGTCTGACAGGGGAAAAGGGTAATTCACCCCTCCACTTT
TRBV6-2/TRBV6-3	TRBJ2-3	19	-	many	CASSYRAPTPGPGADTQYF	TGTGCCAGCAGTTACAGGGCTCCAACACCGGGCCCGGGCGCAGATACGCAGTATTTT
TRBV7-2	TRBJ1-6	15	-	many	CASSLTAQGGSPLHF	TGTGCCAGCAGCTTAACGGCCCAGGGTGGTTCACCCCTCCACTTT
TRBV20-1	TRBJ1-6	14	-	few	CSAPHDTGDRALHF	TGCAGTGCTCCACACGACACTGGTGATCGGGCCCTCCACTTT
TRBV20-1	TRBJ2-7	11	-	many	CSASNPYEQYF	TGCAGTGCTAGTAATCCCTACGAGCAGTACTTC
TRBV5-4	TRBJ2-6	18	-	-	CASRPTPFGLSGANVLTF	TGTGCCAGCAGGCCAACTCCATTTGGGCTCTCTGGGGCCAACGTCCTGACTTTC
TRBV12-3/TRBV12-4	TRBJ2-3	16	-	few	CASSLDGGRLRDTQYF	TGTGCCAGCAGTTTAGACGGGGGCAGGTTAAGAGATACGCAGTATTTT
TRBV11-2	TRBJ2-1	17	-	many	CASSSILAGGARNEQFF	TGTGCCAGCAGCTCCATCTTAGCAGGGGGGGCGAGGAATGAGCAGTTCTTC
TRBV21-1	TRBJ1-5	14	-	-	CASSKENRAQPQHF	TGTGCCAGCAGCAAAGAGAACAGGGCTCAGCCCCAGCATTTT
TRBV7-2	TRBJ2-4	16	TRBD1	-	CASSPRPGQGADIQYF	TGTGCCAGCAGCCCGAGGCCGGGACAGGGTGCGGACATTCAGTACTTC
TRBV12-3/TRBV12-4	TRBJ1-1	16	-	few	CASSNRGGGRNTEAFF	TGTGCCAGCAGCAACCGAGGGGGGGGAAGAAACACTGAAGCTTTCTTT
TRBV5-6	TRBJ2-7	15	-	many	CASSLVSSLGYEQYF	TGTGCCAGCAGCTTGGTATCATCCTTGGGCTACGAGCAGTACTTC
TRBV30	TRBJ1-5	14	-	-	CAWNQGGGNQPQHF	TGTGCCTGGAACCAAGGAGGGGGAAATCAGCCCCAGCATTTT
TRBV6-1	TRBJ2-1	13	-	-	CASSVNRYNEQFF	TGTGCCAGCAGTGTAAATCGTTACAATGAGCAGTTCTTC